The T cell receptor (beta chain) described here comes from a study of blood T cells in healthy people across ages (dated by TCRdb to the mid-2010s). In the study overall: In model experiments, template switching captured about one uniquely barcoded TCR beta cDNA molecule for every two T cells. To track age-related changes in TCR beta repertoire diversity, the study relied on deep sequencing normalized with unique cDNA molecular identifiers. The donors were divided into four age groups: young (average approximately 17 years), middle-aged (under 40), aged (about 56) and long-lived (approximately 74). For two donors (one aged 18 to 29 and one aged 80 or older), the study analyzed two additional independent replicas of 1 million unique cDNA reads from the same blood draw. On the study overall, not on this receptor specifically: Total diversity estimates from one million sequenced T cells were considered lower bounds and underestimates. As age increased, observed TCR beta diversity per million T cells dropped in a roughly linear way, and a significant reduction was already evident by age roughly 40. Donor CMV infection status was unknown, potentially confounding age-related changes in expanded clonotypes. Compared with the aged group, the long-lived group had more naive CD4+ T cells, fewer expanded clones and increased TCR diversity, a pattern suggesting age selection. There was a strong correlation between observed TCR beta diversity and the percentage of naive T cells measured by flow cytometry. Bulk unsorted PBMC profiling prevented conclusive comparison of naive and antigen-experienced compartments.

Library prep was done by 5' RACE. The listed sequencing device is Illumina HiSeq 2500. A second PCR of roughly 7 to 12 cycles was performed with a sample-barcoded 5' primer and a J-beta primer mix. A unique molecular identifier was introduced onto each TCR beta cDNA molecule by a template-switch 5' adaptor carrying 12 random nucleotides. At least 2.5 million CDR3-containing paired-end reads were obtained from each sample. First-strand cDNA synthesis was performed from all RNA using the Mint cDNA synthesis kit, with priming by a TRBC-specific oligonucleotide. After uracil-DNA glycosylase treatment, a first 18-cycle PCR used universal primers M1SS and BC2_uni_R on all cDNA. The published analysis was carried out like this. Each sample was normalized by randomly selecting 1 million high-quality reads, each carrying a distinct molecular identifier. Reads sharing molecular identifiers were discarded rather than binned into consensus sequences. MiTCR, run with a Q25 quality threshold and the strictest error-elimination algorithm, handled CDR3 identification, clonotype clustering and error correction. A nonparametric unseen species model using Euler transformation provided a lower-bound estimate of total TCR beta diversity. The public reads were quality trimmed at Q25 with fastp and then assembled into clones with MiXCR by TCRdb, keeping productive beta chains. Rows with one shared CDR3 protein collapse into an entry with the most common genes and DNA. The V and J calls and clone size are TCRdb's, not the authors'. For this sample there are about 930,000 distinct CDR3 sequences; 25% to 35% appear just once. Roughly 10% of the sample lies in the top ten.

This clonotype was seen only a few times. Its antigen is currently not known. Sequence at one end of the junction differs from germline and may be a read error. Reading the germline V gene (reference sequence) gives CDR1 DFQATT and CDR2 SNEGSKA. Including cysteine and phenylalanine, the CDR3 has 12 amino acids. Of all the DNA, just the CDR3 is kept, 36 bases in frame from base 1. Donors were 30 to 45 systemically healthy Caucasian individuals from Russia aged 6 to 90 years. Around 10 milliliters of peripheral blood were drawn from each donor into EDTA-treated Vacutainer tubes. Ficoll-Paque density-gradient centrifugation was used to isolate PBMCs, with at least 6 million per sample. Trizol reagent was used to extract total RNA from the PBMCs, yielding at least 6 micrograms per sample. Naive CD45RAhigh/CD27high T cell percentages were measured by flow cytometry on a PBMC aliquot from every donor. These data also formed part of another study, on T cells of mothers and their children. The second publication reports: The donors were nine systemically healthy Caucasian individuals, made up of three mothers and their six children. cDNA synthesis consumed the entire amount of extracted RNA, loaded at about 1.5 ug RNA in each 15 ul reaction. In the second PCR, the M1S primer introduced both the sample barcodes and 2-4 random nucleotides. Over 9.5 million TCR beta CDR3 reads were obtained for each mother, and around 3 million reads were obtained for each child. Thymic selection shapes the output of TCR recombination in a similar way in related and unrelated pairs, and inherited differences have a minor effect. Normalized repertoire overlap in related mother-child pairs was always slightly higher than in unrelated mother-child pairs, but the difference was never significant. No persistent microchimeric T cell clones were detected, at a sensitivity of roughly 93 clones per million clonotypes. The study used deep NGS to compare TCR beta repertoires of mothers and children, seeking features distinguishing related mother-child pairs from unrelated individuals. On average, the children were roughly 11 +/- 4 years old, while the mothers were 40 +/- 4 years old. Libraries were sequenced on Illumina HiSeq 2000 with 100+100 nt paired-end reads after adapter ligation with NEBNext reagents. To prevent cross-contamination, the mother and child libraries were prepared one month apart and sequenced in separate runs. For each donor, between about 450,000 and 2,300,000 distinct TCR beta clonotypes were identified. Naive TCR beta clonotypes were estimated from low-frequency clonotypes matched to each donor's FACS-determined naive share, without sorting.

The sample consisted of blood. The rearrangement joined TRBV20-1 to TRBJ2-1; 9 central bases correspond to TRBD2. This clonotype was obtained from a woman in her thirties or forties in good health. The CDR3 here reads CSARTSGNERFF. The bases read TGCAGTGCTAGGACTAGCGGCAATGAGCGGTTCTTC.